Included here is one T cell receptor (beta chain) sequence, with context. Its antigen remains unidentified. This entry is derived from a study of T-cell reconstitution after alpha-beta-depleted transplantation in children. Study findings and constraints: Alpha-beta T cells present about two months after transplant were reported to originate from several hundred expanded graft clones. Surviving recipient T cells and thymic progenitors accounted for the high day-60 TCRbeta diversity observed in some patients.

Library preparation (for TCRbeta) was performed with unique molecular identifiers. TCRdb called the PCR reads again in MiXCR, with one record for every CDR3 protein. In the table there are 670,000 or so distinct CDR3 sequences, roughly 14% of which are singletons. V lost 2 bases, J lost 2 bases, and 6 bases stayed unmatched. In germline, CDR1 is SGHRS, CDR2 YFSETQ. The CDR3 loop spans 16 amino acids. This sequence joins TRBV5-1 and TRBJ2-2, with 7 bases fitting TRBD2. The clonotype originates from a girl aged 2 to 10 with congenital amegakaryocytic thrombocytopenia, due to receive a stem cell transplant. The material sequenced was PBMCs, taken before TCRalphabeta/CD19-depleted stem cell transplant. The CDR3 here is CASSFRWEGNTGELFF. The CDR3 region has the DNA TGCGCCAGCAGCTTCCGATGGGAGGGAAACACCGGGGAGCTGTTTTTT.